A selection of T cell receptor beta chains follows, all from one sample in a study of cytomegalovirus exposure and HLA in healthy donors. Profiling relied on immunoSEQ multiplex PCR, and the TCRdb table lists in-frame clones only, not all of them. The sample consists of some 84,000 clones, under 95% of them appearing once. The sequencing sample was made of PBMCs. These receptors all come from a man between 25 and 39 years old in good health and CMV-seronegative. CDR3s include the opening cysteine and the closing phenylalanine or tryptophan. D genes are given only for firm matches. Clone size, where shown, is once, few, many, or a class for clones that have expanded.

v_call	j_call	d_call	clone_size	cdr3_nt	cdr3_aa
TRBV6-5	TRBJ2-7	TRBD1	NA	TGTGCCAGCAGTTACTCTGGGACAGGGATCTACGAGCAGTACTTC	CASSYSGTGIYEQYF
TRBV18	TRBJ1-3	NA	NA	TGTGCCAGCTCACCAGCTGCCGGGGACACGAACACCATATATTTT	CASSPAAGDTNTIYF
TRBV19	TRBJ2-7	TRBD1	NA	TGTGCCAGTAGCATAACCGGGACAGGGACCTACGAGCAGTACTTC	CASSITGTGTYEQYF
TRBV27	TRBJ2-1	NA	NA	TGTGCCAGCAGTTTCGGGGGAGGTGGGGGCAATGAGCAGTTCTTC	CASSFGGGGGNEQFF
TRBV6-6	TRBJ1-1	TRBD1	once	TGTGCCAGCAGTTACTTGAGGGGGCCTGAAGCTTTCTTT	CASSYLRGPEAFF
TRBV10-3	TRBJ2-7	NA	NA	TGTGCCATCTCACCCAAACAAAGTGATGGTTCTGACGAGCAGTACTTC	CAISPKQSDGSDEQYF
TRBV9	TRBJ2-7	NA	NA	TGTGCCAGCAGCGGTGGAGACAGTGAGTTCTACGAGCAGTACTTC	CASSGGDSEFYEQYF
TRBV7-2	TRBJ1-1	NA	NA	TGTGCCAGCAGCCATAAGTGGGCGGGTGGTTTCTTT	CASSHKWAGGFF
TRBV19	TRBJ1-2	TRBD1	few	TGTGCCAGTAGTTCCCCAGGGACAGGGGTTAACTATGGCTACACCTTC	CASSSPGTGVNYGYTF
TRBV19	TRBJ2-6	NA	NA	TGTGCCAGTAGTATGGGAGTCTCTGGGGCCAACGTCCTGACTTTC	CASSMGVSGANVLTF